This T cell receptor (beta chain) was profiled in a study of early T cells in non-severe SARS-CoV-2 infection. This clonotype was counted once. A read error may be the cause here, since a much bigger clone is one base away. Given the absence of the conserved phenylalanine or tryptophan at the CDR3 end, a read error is likely. In germline, CDR1 is SGDLS, CDR2 YYNGEE. This CDR3 comprises 14 residues. Trimming removed 3 bases at V and 6 bases at J, with 14 bases between. TCRdb reprocessed the 5' RACE reads with MiXCR, giving one entry per CDR3 protein. The table includes tens of thousands of distinct CDR3 sequences, roughly an eighth detected once.

V and J are TRBV9 and TRBJ2-3, with D possibly TRBD2 on 5 matching bases. This TCR derives from an adult who was a healthcare worker with PCR-confirmed SARS-CoV-2 infection or an uninfected control (not recorded which). Material for sequencing was whole blood. The CDR3 DNA is TGTGCCAGCAGCGGCGGGCGGTGGATGGATACGCAGTATCTT. Translation gives CASSGGRWMDTQYL.